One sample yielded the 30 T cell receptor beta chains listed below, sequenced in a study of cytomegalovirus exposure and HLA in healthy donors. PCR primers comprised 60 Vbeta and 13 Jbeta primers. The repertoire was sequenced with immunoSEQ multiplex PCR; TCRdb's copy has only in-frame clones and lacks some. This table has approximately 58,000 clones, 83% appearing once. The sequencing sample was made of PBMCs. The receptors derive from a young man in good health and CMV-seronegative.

This chain's CDR3 is CASSAASGSYEQYF. In DNA, the CDR3 is TGCGCCAGCAGCGCGGCTAGCGGATCCTACGAGCAGTACTTC. The chain carries TRBV5-1 and TRBJ2-7; 7 bases fit TRBD2. CDR3 size: 14 residues. Per germline, CDR1 SGHRS and CDR2 YFSETQ. V lost 4 bases to trimming and J lost 1 base; unmatched junction nucleotides: 5.

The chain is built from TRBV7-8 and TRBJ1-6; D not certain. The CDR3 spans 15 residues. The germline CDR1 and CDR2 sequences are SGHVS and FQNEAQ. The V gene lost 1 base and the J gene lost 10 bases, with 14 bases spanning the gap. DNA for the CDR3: TGTGCCAGCAGCTTAGGGCCCGGGGTAGGGTCACCCCTCCACTTT. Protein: CASSLGPGVGSPLHF.

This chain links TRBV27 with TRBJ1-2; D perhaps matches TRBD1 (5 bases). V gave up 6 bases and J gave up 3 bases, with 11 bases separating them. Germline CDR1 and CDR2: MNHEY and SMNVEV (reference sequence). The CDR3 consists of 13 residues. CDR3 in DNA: TGTGCCAGCAGCCCTCGGGGGGACTATGGCTACACCTTC. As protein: CASSPRGDYGYTF.

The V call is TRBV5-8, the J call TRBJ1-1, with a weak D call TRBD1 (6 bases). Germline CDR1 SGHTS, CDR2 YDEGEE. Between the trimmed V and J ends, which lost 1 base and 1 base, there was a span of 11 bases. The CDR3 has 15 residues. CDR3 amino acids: CASSLYEGQNTEAFF. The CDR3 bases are TGTGCCAGCAGCTTGTACGAGGGACAGAACACTGAAGCTTTCTTT.

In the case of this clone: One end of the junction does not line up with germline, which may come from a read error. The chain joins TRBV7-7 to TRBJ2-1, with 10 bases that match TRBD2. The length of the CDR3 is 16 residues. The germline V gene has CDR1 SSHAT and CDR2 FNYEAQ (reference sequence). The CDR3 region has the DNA TGTGCTAGCAGCTCCGGACTAGCGGTCTCCTACAATGAGCAGTTCTTC. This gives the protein CASSSGLAVSYNEQFF.

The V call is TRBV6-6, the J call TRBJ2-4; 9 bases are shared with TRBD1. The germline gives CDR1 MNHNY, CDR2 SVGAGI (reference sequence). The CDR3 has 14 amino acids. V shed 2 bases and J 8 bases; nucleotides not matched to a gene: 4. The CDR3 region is CASSYRGQGDIQYF. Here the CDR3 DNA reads TGTGCCAGCAGTTACCGGGGACAGGGAGACATTCAGTACTTC.

The CDR3 nucleotides read TGTGCCAGCAGCTACGGACTAGCGGGAATATCCCCCCACGGCGAGCAGTACTTC. The encoded protein is CASSYGLAGISPHGEQYF. The chain employs TRBV5-4 and TRBJ2-7; 12 bases are a match to TRBD2. Germline assignment: CDR1 SGHNT and CDR2 YYREEE (reference sequence). The V gene end was trimmed by 3 bases and the J gene end by 6 bases; junction bases not matched to a gene: 16. The CDR3 sequence is 18 residues long.

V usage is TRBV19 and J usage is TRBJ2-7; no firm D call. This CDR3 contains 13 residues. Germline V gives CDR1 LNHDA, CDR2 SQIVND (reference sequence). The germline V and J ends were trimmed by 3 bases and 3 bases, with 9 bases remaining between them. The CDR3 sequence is CASSIGGDYEQYF. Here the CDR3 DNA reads TGTGCCAGTAGTATTGGCGGCGACTACGAGCAGTACTTC.

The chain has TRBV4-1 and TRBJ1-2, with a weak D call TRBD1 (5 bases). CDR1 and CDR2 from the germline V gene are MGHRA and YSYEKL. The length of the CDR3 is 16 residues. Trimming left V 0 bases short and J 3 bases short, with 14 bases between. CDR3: CASSQDSAGRDYGYTF. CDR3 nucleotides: TGCGCCAGCAGCCAAGATAGTGCAGGGAGGGACTATGGCTACACCTTC.

The CDR3 nucleotides read TGTGCCAGCAGCCCCGGACTAGCGGGAAAGGGAGAGACCCAGTACTTC. Protein product: CASSPGLAGKGETQYF. The chain joins TRBV5-6 to TRBJ2-5; 12 bases fit TRBD2. Germline V gene lookup returns CDR1 SGHDT and CDR2 YYEEEE. V lost 4 bases to trimming and J lost 4 bases; unmatched junction nucleotides: 8. This CDR3 is built from 16 residues. The full variable domain, completed using reference TRBV5-6 and TRBJ2-5, is DAGVTQSPTHLIKTRGQQVTLRCSPKSGHDTVSWYQQALGQGPQFIFQYYEEEERQRGNFPDRFSGHQFPNYSSELNVNALLLGDSALYLCASSPGLAGKGETQYFGPGTRLLVL.

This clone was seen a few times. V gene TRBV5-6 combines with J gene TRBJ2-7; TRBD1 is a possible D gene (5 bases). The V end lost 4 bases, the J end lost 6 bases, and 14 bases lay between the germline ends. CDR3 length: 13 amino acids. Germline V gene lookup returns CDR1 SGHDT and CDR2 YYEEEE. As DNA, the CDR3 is TGTGCCAGCAGCCTGAGAACCCAGGGCGAGCAGTACTTC. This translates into CASSLRTQGEQYF.

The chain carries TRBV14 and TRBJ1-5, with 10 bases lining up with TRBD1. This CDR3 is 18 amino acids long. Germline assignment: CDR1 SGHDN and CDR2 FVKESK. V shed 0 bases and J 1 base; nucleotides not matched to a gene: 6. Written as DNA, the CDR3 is TGTGCCAGCAGCCAAGATTGGACAGGGGGGAAAAGCAATCAGCCCCAGCATTTT. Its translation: CASSQDWTGGKSNQPQHF.

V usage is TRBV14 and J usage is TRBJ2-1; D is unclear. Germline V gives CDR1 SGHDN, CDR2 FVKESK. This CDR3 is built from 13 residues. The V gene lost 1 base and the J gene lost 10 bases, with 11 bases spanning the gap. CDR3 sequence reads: CASSQVGENEQFF. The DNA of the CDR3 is TGTGCCAGCAGCCAAGTAGGAGAGAACGAGCAGTTCTTC.

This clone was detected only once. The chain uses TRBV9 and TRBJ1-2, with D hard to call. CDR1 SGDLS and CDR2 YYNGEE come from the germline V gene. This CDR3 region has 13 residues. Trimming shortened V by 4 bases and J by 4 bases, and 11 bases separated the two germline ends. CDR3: CASSPRTGYGYTF. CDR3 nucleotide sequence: TGTGCCAGCAGCCCTAGAACGGGCTATGGCTACACCTTC.

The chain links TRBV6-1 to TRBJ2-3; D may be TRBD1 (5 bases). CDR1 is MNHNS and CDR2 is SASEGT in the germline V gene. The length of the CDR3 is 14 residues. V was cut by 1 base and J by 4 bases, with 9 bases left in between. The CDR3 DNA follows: TGTGCCAGCAGTGAAGGGGTAGGGGCAGATACGCAGTATTTT. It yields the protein CASSEGVGADTQYF.

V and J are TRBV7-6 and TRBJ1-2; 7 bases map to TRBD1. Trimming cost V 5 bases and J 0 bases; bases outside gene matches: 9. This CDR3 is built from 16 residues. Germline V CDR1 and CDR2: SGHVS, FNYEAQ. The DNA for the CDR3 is TGTGCCAGCAGCCTTGGGACAGAGTATTCTAACTATGGCTACACCTTC. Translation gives CASSLGTEYSNYGYTF.

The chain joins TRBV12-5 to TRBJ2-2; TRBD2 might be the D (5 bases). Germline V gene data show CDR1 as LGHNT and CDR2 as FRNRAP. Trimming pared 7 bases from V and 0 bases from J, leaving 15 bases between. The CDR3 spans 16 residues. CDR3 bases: TGTGCTAGTGCCCCGCGGGCCGCCGCGAACACCGGGGAGCTGTTTTTT. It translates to CASAPRAAANTGELFF. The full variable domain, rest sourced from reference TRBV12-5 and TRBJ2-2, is DARVTQTPRHKVTEMGQEVTMRCQPILGHNTVFWYRQTMMQGLELLAYFRNRAPLDDSGMPKDRFSAEMPDATLATLKIQPSEPRDSAVYFCASAPRAAANTGELFFGEGSRLTVL.

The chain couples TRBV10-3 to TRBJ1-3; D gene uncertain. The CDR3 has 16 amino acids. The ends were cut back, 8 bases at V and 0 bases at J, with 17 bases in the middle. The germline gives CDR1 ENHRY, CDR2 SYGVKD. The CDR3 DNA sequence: TGTGCCATCGGCGGCGGGCCCTACAACTCTGGAAACACCATATATTTT. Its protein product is CAIGGGPYNSGNTIYF.

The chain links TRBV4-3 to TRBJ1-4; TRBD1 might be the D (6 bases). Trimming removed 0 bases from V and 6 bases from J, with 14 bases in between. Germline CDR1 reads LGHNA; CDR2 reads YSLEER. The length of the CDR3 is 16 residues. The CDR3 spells CASSQDVGALDEKLFF. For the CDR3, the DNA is TGCGCCAGCAGCCAAGATGTGGGGGCTTTAGATGAAAAACTGTTTTTT.

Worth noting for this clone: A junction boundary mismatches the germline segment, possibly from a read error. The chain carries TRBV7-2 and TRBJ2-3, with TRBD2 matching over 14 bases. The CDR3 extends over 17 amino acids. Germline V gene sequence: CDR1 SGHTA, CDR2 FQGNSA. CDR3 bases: TGTGCCAGCAGCCGACTCCAGACTAGCGGGAGGGGAGATACGCGGTATTTT. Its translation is CASSRLQTSGRGDTRYF.

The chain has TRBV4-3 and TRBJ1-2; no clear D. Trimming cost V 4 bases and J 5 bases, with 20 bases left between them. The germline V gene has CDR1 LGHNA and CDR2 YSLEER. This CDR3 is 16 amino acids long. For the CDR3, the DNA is TGCGCCAGCAGCCCCCAGAGGTCGGAGAACTATTATGGCTACACCTTC. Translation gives CASSPQRSENYYGYTF.

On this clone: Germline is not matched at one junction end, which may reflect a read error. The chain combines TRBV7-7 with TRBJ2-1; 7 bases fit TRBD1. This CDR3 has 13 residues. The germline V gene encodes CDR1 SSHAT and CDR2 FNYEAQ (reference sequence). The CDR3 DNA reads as TGTGCTAGCAGCTTAGGGACAGCCAATGAGCAGTTCTTC. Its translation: CASSLGTANEQFF.

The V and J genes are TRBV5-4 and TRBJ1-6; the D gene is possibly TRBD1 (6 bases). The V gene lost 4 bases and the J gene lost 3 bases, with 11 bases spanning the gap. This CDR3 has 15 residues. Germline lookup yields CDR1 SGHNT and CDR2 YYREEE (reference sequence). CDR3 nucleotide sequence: TGTGCCAGCAGCCCTCGGACAGACTATAATTCACCCCTCCACTTT. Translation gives CASSPRTDYNSPLHF.

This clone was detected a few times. The CDR3 protein is CASRSGQINEKLFF. In nucleotides, the CDR3 is TGCGCCAGCAGATCGGGACAGATTAATGAAAAACTGTTTTTT. This rearrangement joins TRBV5-1 to TRBJ1-4; TRBD1 matches 7 bases. CDR1 SGHRS and CDR2 YFSETQ come from the germline V gene. V shed 5 bases and J 4 bases; nucleotides not matched to a gene: 5. CDR3 length: 14 residues.

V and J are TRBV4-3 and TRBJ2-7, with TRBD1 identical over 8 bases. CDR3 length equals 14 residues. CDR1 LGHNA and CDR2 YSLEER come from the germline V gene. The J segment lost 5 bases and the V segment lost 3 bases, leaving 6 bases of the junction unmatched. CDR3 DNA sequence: TGCGCCAGCAGCCAGGAGGACAGGGCGGACGAGCAGTACTTC. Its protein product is CASSQEDRADEQYF.

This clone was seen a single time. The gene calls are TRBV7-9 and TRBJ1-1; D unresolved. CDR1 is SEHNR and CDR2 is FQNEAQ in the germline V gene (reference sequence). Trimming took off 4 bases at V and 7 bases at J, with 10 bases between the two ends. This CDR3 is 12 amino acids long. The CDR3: CASSSPAVEAFF. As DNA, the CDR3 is TGTGCCAGCAGCTCCCCCGCAGTTGAAGCTTTCTTT.

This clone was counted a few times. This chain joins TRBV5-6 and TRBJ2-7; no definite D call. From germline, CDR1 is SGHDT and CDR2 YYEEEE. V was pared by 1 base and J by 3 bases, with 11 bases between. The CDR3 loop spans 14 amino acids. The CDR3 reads CASSLFPRLYEQYF. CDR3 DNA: TGTGCCAGCAGCTTGTTTCCCAGGCTCTACGAGCAGTACTTC.

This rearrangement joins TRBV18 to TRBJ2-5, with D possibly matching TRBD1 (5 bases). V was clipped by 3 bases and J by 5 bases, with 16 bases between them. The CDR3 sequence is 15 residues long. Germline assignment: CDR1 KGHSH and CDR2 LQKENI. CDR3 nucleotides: TGTGCCAGCTCACCCGCTAGGGGCAATTTTGAGACCCAGTACTTC. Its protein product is CASSPARGNFETQYF.

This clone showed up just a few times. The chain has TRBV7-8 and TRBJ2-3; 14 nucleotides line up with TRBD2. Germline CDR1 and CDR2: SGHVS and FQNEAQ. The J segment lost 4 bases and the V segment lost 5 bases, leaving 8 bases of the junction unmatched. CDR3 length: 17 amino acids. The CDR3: CASSPGTSGGDSDTQYF. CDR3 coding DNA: TGTGCCAGCAGCCCCGGGACTAGCGGGGGAGATTCAGATACGCAGTATTTT.

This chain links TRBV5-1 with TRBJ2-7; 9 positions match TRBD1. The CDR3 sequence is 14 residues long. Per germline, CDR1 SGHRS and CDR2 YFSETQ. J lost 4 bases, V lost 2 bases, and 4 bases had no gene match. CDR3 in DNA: TGCGCCAGCAGCTTACAGGGGGCGGGTTACGAGCAGTACTTC. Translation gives CASSLQGAGYEQYF.